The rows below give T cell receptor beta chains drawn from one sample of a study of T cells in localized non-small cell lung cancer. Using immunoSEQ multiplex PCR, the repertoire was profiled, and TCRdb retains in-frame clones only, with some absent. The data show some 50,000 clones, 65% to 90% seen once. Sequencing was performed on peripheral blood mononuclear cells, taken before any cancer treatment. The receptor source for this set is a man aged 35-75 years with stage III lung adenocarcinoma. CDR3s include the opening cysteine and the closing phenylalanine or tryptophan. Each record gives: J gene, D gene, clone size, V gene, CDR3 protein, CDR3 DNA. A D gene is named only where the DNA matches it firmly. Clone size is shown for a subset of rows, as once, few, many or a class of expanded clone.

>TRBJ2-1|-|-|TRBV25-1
CASSEPTVYNEQFF
TGTGCCAGCAGTGAACCGACAGTATACAATGAGCAGTTCTTC
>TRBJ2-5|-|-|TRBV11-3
CASSSGGPGQETQYF
TGTGCCAGCAGCTCCGGGGGCCCGGGTCAAGAGACCCAGTACTTC
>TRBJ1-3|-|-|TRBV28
CASSYGSSGDTIYF
TGTGCCAGCAGTTACGGGTCTTCGGGAGACACCATATATTTT
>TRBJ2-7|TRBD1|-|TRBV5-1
CASSSTGRYEQYF
TGTGCCAGCAGCTCGACAGGGCGGTACGAGCAGTACTTC
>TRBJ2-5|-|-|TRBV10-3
CAIKGGIVTPEHPNQETQYF
TGTGCCATCAAAGGGGGGATAGTGACTCCTGAACACCCCAACCAAGAGACCCAGTACTTC
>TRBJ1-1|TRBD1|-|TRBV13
CASSFRTGALNTEAFF
TGTGCCAGCAGCTTCCGGACAGGGGCCCTGAACACTGAAGCTTTCTTT
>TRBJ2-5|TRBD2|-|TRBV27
CASSYRPSGETQYF
TGTGCCAGCAGTTATAGGCCTAGCGGAGAGACCCAGTACTTC
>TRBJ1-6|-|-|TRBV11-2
CASSPPPEGPLYNSPLHF
TGTGCCAGCAGCCCCCCACCCGAGGGGCCACTCTATAATTCACCCCTCCACTTT
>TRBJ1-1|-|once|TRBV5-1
CASSLAEGAFF
TGCGCCAGCAGCTTGGCTGAGGGAGCTTTCTTT
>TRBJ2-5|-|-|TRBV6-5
CASSYGFEEQETQYF
TGTGCCAGCAGTTACGGGTTTGAAGAACAAGAGACCCAGTACTTC
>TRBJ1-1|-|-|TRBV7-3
CASSASENTEAFF
TGTGCCAGCAGCGCCTCAGAAAACACTGAAGCTTTCTTT
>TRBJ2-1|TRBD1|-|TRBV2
CASSTPGQGANIARNEQFF
TGTGCCAGCAGTACCCCGGGACAGGGGGCGAATATCGCTCGCAATGAGCAGTTCTTC
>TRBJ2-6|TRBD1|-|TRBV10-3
CAISEGDRGPGANVLTF
TGTGCCATCAGTGAGGGGGACAGGGGGCCTGGGGCCAACGTCCTGACTTTC
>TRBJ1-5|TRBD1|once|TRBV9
CASGDRLQPQHF
TGTGCCAGCGGGGACAGGCTTCAGCCCCAGCATTTT
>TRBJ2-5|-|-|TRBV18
CASSPGQGQTQYF
TGTGCCAGCTCACCAGGGCAGGGACAGACCCAGTACTTC
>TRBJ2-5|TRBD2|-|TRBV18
CASSPVAGETQYF
TGTGCCAGCTCACCTGTAGCGGGAGAGACCCAGTACTTC
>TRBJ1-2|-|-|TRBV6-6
CASSYGNGPYGYTF
TGTGCCAGCAGTTACGGGAACGGACCCTATGGCTACACCTTC
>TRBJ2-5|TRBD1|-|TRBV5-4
CASSRLQGSETQYF
TGTGCCAGCAGCCGTTTACAGGGGAGCGAGACCCAGTACTTC
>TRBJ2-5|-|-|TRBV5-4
CASSLIGGVETQYF
TGTGCCAGCAGCTTGATTGGCGGGGTAGAGACCCAGTACTTC
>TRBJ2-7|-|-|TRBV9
CASSPFGGEQYF
TGTGCCAGCAGCCCATTCGGGGGCGAGCAGTACTTC
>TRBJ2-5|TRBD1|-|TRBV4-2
CASSQGTGTGTETQYF
TGTGCCAGCAGCCAAGGGACCGGGACAGGGACAGAGACCCAGTACTTC
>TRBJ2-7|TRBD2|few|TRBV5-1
CASSFPLAGGGHEQYF
TGCGCCAGCAGCTTCCCTTTAGCGGGGGGCGGCCACGAGCAGTACTTC
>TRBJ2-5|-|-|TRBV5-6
CASSFGAGQETQYF
TGTGCCAGCAGCTTTGGCGCAGGGCAAGAGACCCAGTACTTC
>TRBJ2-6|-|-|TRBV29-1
CSVVTGSGANVLTF
TGCAGCGTTGTGACTGGGTCTGGGGCCAACGTCCTGACTTTC
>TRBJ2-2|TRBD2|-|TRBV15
CATSRARTSGVGELFF
TGTGCCACCAGCAGAGCCCGGACTAGCGGGGTCGGGGAGCTGTTTTTT
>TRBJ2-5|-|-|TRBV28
CASSLFGLNQETQYF
TGTGCCAGCAGTTTATTTGGACTAAATCAAGAGACCCAGTACTTC
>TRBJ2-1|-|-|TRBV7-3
CASSFSGGNNEQFF
TGTGCCAGCAGCTTCTCGGGTGGGAACAATGAGCAGTTCTTC
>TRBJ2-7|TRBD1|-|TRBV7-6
CASSPQGAPSYEQYF
TGTGCCAGCAGCCCGCAGGGGGCCCCCTCCTACGAGCAGTACTTC
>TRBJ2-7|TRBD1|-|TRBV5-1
CASSGGTGLIYEQYF
TGCGCCAGCAGCGGAGGGACAGGGCTCATCTACGAGCAGTACTTC
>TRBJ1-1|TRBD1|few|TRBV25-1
CASSRGQFTEAFF
TGTGCCAGCAGCCGGGGACAGTTCACTGAAGCTTTCTTT
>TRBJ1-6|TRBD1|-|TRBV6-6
CASSPTGGYNSPLHF
TGTGCCAGCAGCCCGACAGGGGGGTATAATTCACCCCTCCACTTT
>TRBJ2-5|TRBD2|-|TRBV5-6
CASSLVAGGRETQYF
TGTGCCAGCAGCTTGGTAGCGGGGGGTAGAGAGACCCAGTACTTC
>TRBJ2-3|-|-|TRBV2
CASSRTETSTDTQYF
TGTGCCAGCAGTCGGACGGAAACTAGCACAGATACGCAGTATTTT
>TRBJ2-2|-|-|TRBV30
CGFRTGRTGELFF
TGTGGTTTCCGGACGGGGAGGACCGGGGAGCTGTTTTTT
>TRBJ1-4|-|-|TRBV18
CASSPQRQANEKLFF
TGTGCCAGCTCACCACAGAGACAGGCTAATGAAAAACTGTTTTTT
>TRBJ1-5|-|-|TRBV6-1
CASSARATDSNQPQHF
TGTGCCAGCAGTGCCCGCGCGACGGATAGCAATCAGCCCCAGCATTTT
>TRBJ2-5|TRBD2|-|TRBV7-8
CASSVSGGVVTQYF
TGTGCCAGCAGCGTGAGCGGGGGGGTCGTGACCCAGTACTTC
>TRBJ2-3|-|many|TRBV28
CASNSPTAITDTQYF
TGTGCCAGCAACTCACCCACAGCTATCACAGATACGCAGTATTTT
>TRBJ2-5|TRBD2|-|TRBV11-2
CASSPGISLRGDRETQYF
TGTGCCAGCAGCCCCGGGATATCCTTGCGGGGGGATCGGGAGACCCAGTACTTC
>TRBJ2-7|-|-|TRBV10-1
CASTGANDEQYF
TGCGCCAGCACAGGGGCTAACGACGAGCAGTACTTC
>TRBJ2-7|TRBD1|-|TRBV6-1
CASSEAPGTGAYEQYF
TGTGCCAGCAGTGAAGCACCCGGGACAGGGGCCTACGAGCAGTACTTC
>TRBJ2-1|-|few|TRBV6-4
CASSGGTDHNEQFF
TGTGCCAGCAGTGGGGGGACTGACCACAATGAGCAGTTCTTC
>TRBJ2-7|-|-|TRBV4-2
CASSLSTYEQYF
TGTGCCAGCAGTCTGAGCACCTACGAGCAGTACTTC
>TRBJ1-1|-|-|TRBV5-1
CASSSVTNTEAFF
TGCGCCAGCAGCTCCGTGACGAACACTGAAGCTTTCTTT
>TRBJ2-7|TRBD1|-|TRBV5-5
CASSKTSGDRGYEQYF
TGTGCCAGCAGTAAAACGTCCGGGGACAGGGGCTACGAGCAGTACTTC
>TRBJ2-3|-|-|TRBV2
CASSDPRSDTQYF
TGTGCCAGCAGCGACCCCCGCAGCGATACGCAGTATTTT
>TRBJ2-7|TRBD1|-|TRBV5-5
CASSTGTGVYEQYF
TGTGCCAGCAGCACCGGGACAGGGGTCTACGAGCAGTACTTC
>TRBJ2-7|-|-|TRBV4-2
CASSYSTDSYEQYF
TGTGCCAGCAGTTACTCGACAGACTCCTACGAGCAGTACTTC
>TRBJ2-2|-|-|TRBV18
CASSPRTGELFF
TGTGCCAGCTCACCGAGGACCGGGGAGCTGTTTTTT
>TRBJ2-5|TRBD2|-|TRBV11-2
CASSPGGLAGEETQYF
TGTGCCAGCAGCCCTGGGGGTCTAGCGGGGGAAGAGACCCAGTACTTC
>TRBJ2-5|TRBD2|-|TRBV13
CASSFYLAGSQETQYF
TGTGCCAGCAGCTTTTATCTAGCGGGGTCCCAAGAGACCCAGTACTTC
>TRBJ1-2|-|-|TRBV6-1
CASSEGTVRGYTF
TGTGCCAGCAGTGAAGGGACTGTCCGGGGCTACACCTTC
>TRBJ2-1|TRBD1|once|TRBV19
CASSTPGQGVEQFF
TGTGCCAGTAGTACCCCGGGACAGGGCGTTGAGCAGTTCTTC
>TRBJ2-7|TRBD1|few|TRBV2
CASGTGRYEQYF
TGTGCCAGCGGGACAGGGAGGTACGAGCAGTACTTC
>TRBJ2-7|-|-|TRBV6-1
CASGEVRSYEQYF
TGTGCCAGCGGGGAGGTTCGCTCCTACGAGCAGTACTTC
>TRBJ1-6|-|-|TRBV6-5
CASSYRLGSYNSPLHF
TGTGCCAGCAGTTACAGGCTCGGCTCCTATAATTCACCCCTCCACTTT
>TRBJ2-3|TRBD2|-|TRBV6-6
CASSLLAGTTDTQYF
TGTGCCAGCAGTTTACTAGCGGGGACCACAGATACGCAGTATTTT
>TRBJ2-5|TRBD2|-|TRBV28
CASSFLGGGAVSPETQYF
TGTGCCAGCAGTTTTCTTGGCGGGGGGGCCGTTTCCCCAGAGACCCAGTACTTC
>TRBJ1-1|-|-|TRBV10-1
CASSDPSSGTEAFF
TGCGCCAGCTCGGACCCTTCGAGCGGAACTGAAGCTTTCTTT
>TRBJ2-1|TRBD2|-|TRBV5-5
CASSPFTSGGLGRFNEQFF
TGTGCCAGCAGCCCGTTCACTAGCGGGGGACTTGGGAGGTTCAATGAGCAGTTCTTC